This TCR beta chain was captured by sequencing in a study of OX40 agonist ivuxolimab in advanced cancers. Whole-study results and caveats: Low clonal expansion, among the lowest seen, marked partial responders at 0.1-3.0 mg/kg.

The V gene's germline CDR1 is MDHEN and CDR2 SYDVKM. The length of the CDR3 is 12 residues. Trimming removed 7 bases from V and 6 bases from J, with 11 bases in between. This clone appeared once. Its antigen is unidentified. The table came from immunoSEQ multiplex PCR; TCRdb's copy has only in-frame clones and leaves some out. The profile shows some 100,000 clones, around 84% of them singletons. The origin of this receptor is an adult with an advanced solid tumor such as melanoma, head and neck, liver or kidney cancer. The J gene is TRBJ2-3, the V gene TRBV28; D call uncertain. The material sequenced was CD4+ or CD8+ T cells sorted from blood, taken in a trial of the OX40 agonist ivuxolimab. CDR3 loop: CASTNGRDTQYF. Here the CDR3 DNA reads TGTGCCAGCACCAACGGTAGGGATACGCAGTATTTT.